This T cell receptor (beta chain) was observed in a study of cytomegalovirus exposure and HLA in healthy donors. Whole-study findings and limits: One later analysis, an examination of the 120 validation repertoires, found that first-cohort TCR clusters tended to co-occur in them. The investigators catalogued 164 TCR beta chains as cytomegalovirus-associated. Specificity for CMV antigens was confirmed in vitro for three of the CMV-associated chains.

This clone was picked up a small number of times. What it recognizes is unknown. TCRdb keeps only in-frame clones here, not all; method: immunoSEQ multiplex PCR. The sample gives some 170,000 clones, under 90% of which show up once; 4.2% is in the top ten. Among the 120 subjects of the validation cohort, separate from the roughly 650-subject first cohort, were the donors. The sample was PBMCs. This clonotype was obtained from a man in his late teens or twenties in good health and CMV-seropositive.

CDR3 coding DNA: TGTGCCAGTAGTCGAAGGGACAGTACCCTCTACGAGCAGTACTTC. Protein sequence: CASSRRDSTLYEQYF. J is TRBJ2-7 and V is TRBV19; 7 positions agree with TRBD1. Per germline, CDR1 LNHDA and CDR2 SQIVND (reference sequence). The CDR3 consists of 15 residues. Trimming took 5 bases from V and 3 from J; bases not matched to a gene: 10.